The next 27 T cell receptor beta chains were all read from a single sample in a study of blood T cells in healthy people across ages. Using a J-beta primer mix together with a sample-barcoded 5' primer, a second PCR was run for 7 to 11 cycles. A single record per CDR3 protein comes from TCRdb applying MiXCR to the 5' RACE reads. This sample yields approximately 690,000 distinct CDR3 sequences, of which roughly 53% are seen a single time; around 37% belongs to the top ten. Sequenced: blood. The receptors derive from a man between 60 and 75 years old in good health.

The J gene is TRBJ2-1, the V gene TRBV3-1, with D maybe TRBD2 (6 bases). Trimming removed 2 bases at V and 6 bases at J, with 11 bases between. Germline lookup yields CDR1 LGHDT and CDR2 YNNKEL (reference sequence). The CDR3 is 14 residues long. CDR3 loop: CASSQSRTINEQFF. As DNA, the CDR3 is TGTGCCAGCAGCCAAAGCCGGACTATCAATGAGCAGTTCTTC.

The chain combines TRBV6-6 with TRBJ1-4; D not certain. Trimming removed 0 bases at V and 0 bases at J, with 5 bases between. The CDR3 consists of 15 residues. Germline V gene sequence: CDR1 MNHNY, CDR2 SVGAGI (reference sequence). In DNA, the CDR3 is TGTGCCAGCAGTTACTCGAGGCCAACTAATGAAAAACTGTTTTTT. Its translation: CASSYSRPTNEKLFF.

This chain links TRBV12-3 or TRBV12-4 with TRBJ2-1, with 9 nucleotides matching TRBD2. The ends lost 3 bases at V and 8 bases at J; junction bases unmatched: 5. This CDR3 has 14 amino acids. In DNA form, the CDR3 reads TGTGCCAGCAGTTTGGAGCGGGGGGTTGATGAGCAGTTCTTC. Translated: CASSLERGVDEQFF.

V and J are TRBV3-1 and TRBJ1-1, with D uncertain. The CDR3 runs to 15 residues. Germline loops: CDR1 LGHDT, CDR2 YNNKEL (reference sequence). V was shortened by 2 bases and J by 0 bases, with 10 bases between the two germline ends. CDR3 coding DNA: TGTGCCAGCAGCCAAACTCTGGCCGTGAACACTGAAGCTTTCTTT. It is translated as CASSQTLAVNTEAFF.

The chain joins TRBV7-2 to TRBJ1-6; 7 bases match TRBD1. The germline gives CDR1 SGHTA, CDR2 FQGNSA. The V gene end was trimmed by 5 bases and the J gene end by 10 bases; junction bases not matched to a gene: 8. The CDR3 extends over 14 amino acids. The CDR3 bases are TGTGCCAGCAGCCAACAACAGGGGAACTCACCCCTCCACTTT. It encodes CASSQQQGNSPLHF. Full variable domain (outside the CDR3, taken from reference TRBV7-2 and TRBJ1-6): GAGVSQSPSNKVTEKGKDVELRCDPISGHTALYWYRQSLGQGLEFLIYFQGNSAPDKSGLPSDRFSAERTGGSVSTLTIQRTQQEDSAVYLCASSQQQGNSPLHFGNGTRLTVT.

This clonotype was detected only a few times. This chain connects TRBV7-6 to TRBJ2-6; D unresolved. The CDR3 loop spans 19 amino acids. Germline values: CDR1 SGHVS, CDR2 FNYEAQ. V dropped 1 base and J dropped 0 bases, with 16 bases sitting between them. CDR3 sequence reads: CASSLGPRETSSGANVLTF. The CDR3 nucleotides read TGTGCCAGCAGCTTAGGTCCCCGAGAGACCAGCTCTGGGGCCAACGTCCTGACTTTC. Combining the CDR3 with reference TRBV7-6 and TRBJ2-6 gives the whole variable domain GAGVSQSPRYKVTKRGQDVALRCDPISGHVSLYWYRQALGQGPEFLTYFNYEAQQDKSGLPNDRFSAERPEGSISTLTIQRTEQRDSAMYRCASSLGPRETSSGANVLTFGAGSRLTVL.

The CDR3 sequence is CASSQPGINRGEKLFF. The DNA of the CDR3 is TGTGCCAGCAGTCAACCGGGAATCAACCGGGGTGAAAAACTGTTTTTT. The chain is built from TRBV7-9 and TRBJ1-4; D is uncertain. Trimming cost V 6 bases and J 7 bases, with 21 bases left between them. The CDR3 covers 16 residues. Germline assignment: CDR1 SEHNR and CDR2 FQNEAQ (reference sequence). Combining the CDR3 with reference TRBV7-9 and TRBJ1-4 gives the whole variable domain DTGVSQNPRHKITKRGQNVTFRCDPISEHNRLYWYRQTLGQGPEFLTYFQNEAQLEKSRLLSDRFSAERPKGSFSTLEIQRTEQGDSAMYLCASSQPGINRGEKLFFGSGTQLSVL.

V usage is TRBV12-3 or TRBV12-4 and J usage is TRBJ2-1; 11 bases are a match to TRBD1. V was pared by 5 bases and J by 6 bases, with 9 bases of the junction left unmatched. The CDR3 extends over 16 amino acids. DNA for the CDR3: TGTGCCAGCAGTCCCGCCCCCGGGACAGGGGGCAATGAGCAGTTCTTC. Protein: CASSPAPGTGGNEQFF.

This rearrangement joins TRBV20-1 to TRBJ2-7; 7 positions match TRBD2. The ends lost 0 bases at V and 5 bases at J; junction bases unmatched: 1. Germline CDR1 and CDR2: DFQATT and SNEGSKA (reference sequence). The CDR3 has 12 residues. The CDR3 DNA sequence: TGCAGTGCTAGAGATGCGGGGGACGAGCAGTACTTC. It is translated as CSARDAGDEQYF.

This chain uses TRBV5-6 with TRBJ1-1, with TRBD1 as a possible D gene (6 bases). CDR1 and CDR2 (germline): SGHDT, YYEEEE. Trimming shortened V by 2 bases and J by 1 base, and 12 bases separated the two germline ends. The CDR3 has 15 amino acids. In DNA, the CDR3 is TGTGCCAGCAGCTTCCCGGGGGCGAGGAACACTGAAGCTTTCTTT. Protein sequence: CASSFPGARNTEAFF.

Many counts were recorded for this clonotype. J is TRBJ2-1 and V is TRBV28, with 10 bases aligning to TRBD1. Germline values: CDR1 MDHEN, CDR2 SYDVKM. The junction had 11 bases not matched to a gene; V was cut back by 6 bases and J by 12 bases. The CDR3 spans 14 residues. This chain's CDR3 is CASREGTGVARQFF. For the CDR3, the DNA is TGTGCCAGCAGGGAAGGGACAGGGGTGGCCAGGCAGTTCTTC.

This clonotype was counted only a few times. This chain links TRBV27 with TRBJ2-1, with 12 bases aligning to TRBD2. The V gene's germline CDR1 is MNHEY and CDR2 SMNVEV (reference sequence). V dropped 10 bases and J dropped 8; count of bases not matched to a gene: 15. The CDR3 length is 16 residues. The CDR3: CATQFISSGGADEQFF. The CDR3 DNA sequence: TGTGCCACCCAGTTTATATCTAGCGGGGGGGCCGATGAGCAGTTCTTC.

The chain has TRBV6-1 and TRBJ2-5, with 7 bases matching TRBD2. The length of the CDR3 is 13 residues. V shed 9 bases, J shed 5 bases, and the junction held 9 bases outside the gene matches. From germline, CDR1 is MNHNS and CDR2 SASEGT. The CDR3 sequence: CASLAWGGETQYF. The CDR3 nucleotides are TGTGCCAGTTTGGCCTGGGGGGGGGAGACCCAGTACTTC.

The count of this clonotype is one. The rearrangement joins TRBV27 to TRBJ2-3, with TRBD1 matching 7 bases. Germline values: CDR1 MNHEY, CDR2 SMNVEV (reference sequence). J gave up 3 bases and V 5 bases, and 2 bases lay outside the gene matches. The CDR3 extends over 13 amino acids. The CDR3, as DNA: TGTGCCAGCAGTCAGACAGGGACAGATACGCAGTATTTT. Translating it yields CASSQTGTDTQYF.

The chain has TRBV20-1 and TRBJ2-2; TRBD2 is a possible D gene (7 bases). Germline CDR1 and CDR2: DFQATT and SNEGSKA (reference sequence). Deletions cut 3 bases from V and 7 bases from J, with 12 bases between. This CDR3 contains 13 residues. CDR3: CSARGGGIGELFF. CDR3 sequence (DNA): TGCAGTGCTAGGGGGGGGGGCATCGGGGAGCTGTTTTTT.

On this clonotype itself: A read error is possible here, since a much larger clone lies one base away. J is TRBJ2-5 and V is TRBV29-1, with D possibly TRBD2 on 6 matching bases. Germline V gene sequence: CDR1 SQVTM, CDR2 ANQGSEA. The CDR3 extends over 11 amino acids. The CDR3 region has the DNA TGCAGCGTTGCTGGGGAGGAGACCCAGTCCTTC. Its protein product is CSVAGEETQSF.

This chain links TRBV4-1 with TRBJ1-2, with 9 bases matching TRBD1. CDR3 length: 13 amino acids. After removal of 2 bases from V and 6 bases from J, the junction contained 1 base not matched to a gene. CDR1 and CDR2 from the germline V gene are MGHRA and YSYEKL. DNA for the CDR3: TGCGCCAGCAGCCAAACAGGGGGCAATGGCTACACCTTC. Its protein product is CASSQTGGNGYTF.

The chain couples TRBV10-3 to TRBJ1-6; TRBD1 agrees at 9 bases. V dropped 11 bases and J dropped 10; count of bases not matched to a gene: 6. The CDR3 sequence is 12 residues long. Germline CDR1 and CDR2: ENHRY and SYGVKD. The CDR3 sequence is CAARQGESPLHF. CDR3 in DNA: TGTGCCGCGAGACAGGGGGAATCACCCCTCCACTTT.

The chain links TRBV12-3 or TRBV12-4 to TRBJ2-4; a weak D match, TRBD2 (6 bases). The CDR3 is made up of 16 amino acids. V lost 5 bases, J lost 1 base, and 15 bases lay in between. In DNA, the CDR3 is TGTGCCAGCAGTCGGTCGCGGGGTGCGGCCAAAAACATTCAGTACTTC. Translation: CASSRSRGAAKNIQYF.

Notes on this clonotype: A junction boundary mismatches the germline segment, possibly from a read error. CDR3 sequence reads: CASSFFPSSSGANVPTF. The CDR3 nucleotides are TGTGCCAGCAGTTTTTTTCCATCGAGCTCTGGGGCCAACGTCCCGACTTTC. The gene calls are TRBV27 and TRBJ2-6, with D tentatively TRBD1 (5 bases). CDR1 MNHEY and CDR2 SMNVEV come from the germline V gene (reference sequence). The CDR3 is 17 residues long. Drawing the rest from reference TRBV27 and TRBJ2-6, the complete variable domain is EAQVTQNPRYLITVTGKKLTVTCSQNMNHEYMSWYRQDPGLGLRQIYYSMNVEVTDKGDVPEGYKVSRKEKRNFPLILESPSPNQTSLYFCASSFFPSSSGANVPTFGAGSRLTVL.

The chain links TRBV20-1 to TRBJ2-5; perhaps TRBD1 as D (9 bases). The ends were cut back, 5 bases at V and 2 bases at J, with 27 bases in the middle. There are 18 residues in the CDR3. Germline values: CDR1 DFQATT, CDR2 SNEGSKA (reference sequence). The CDR3 coding sequence is TGCAGTGCTGGACAAACAGGGGGCGGGGGGTCCCGGCAAGAGACCCAGTACTTC. This encodes CSAGQTGGGGSRQETQYF.

V usage is TRBV11-2 and J usage is TRBJ2-7, with 7 positions matching TRBD2. Trimming removed 5 bases from V and 4 bases from J; junction bases left unmatched: 11. CDR3 size: 15 residues. Looked up from germline, CDR1 is SGHAT and CDR2 is FQNNGV. CDR3 nucleotides: TGTGCCAGCAGCCGCCCCCCCCAGGGAGGGTACGAGCAGTACTTC. Protein: CASSRPPQGGYEQYF.

The V call is TRBV10-3, the J call TRBJ2-2; D is perhaps TRBD2 (6 bases). CDR1 is ENHRY and CDR2 is SYGVKD in the germline V gene. The V end lost 4 bases, the J end lost 2 bases, and 8 bases lay between the germline ends. The CDR3 extends over 14 amino acids. The CDR3 coding sequence is TGTGCCATCAGTGGCGGGGTAAACACCGGGGAGCTGTTTTTT. Its protein is CAISGGVNTGELFF.

The chain uses TRBV27 and TRBJ2-3; D tentatively fits TRBD1 or TRBD2 (5 bases each). Trimming left V 5 bases short and J 0 bases short, with 18 bases between. The CDR3 has 17 amino acids. Germline assignment: CDR1 MNHEY and CDR2 SMNVEV (reference sequence). In nucleotides, the CDR3 is TGTGCCAGCAGTGCCCTGCTCAGGGACCATAGCACAGATACGCAGTATTTT. It codes for CASSALLRDHSTDTQYF.

The chain employs TRBV12-3 or TRBV12-4 and TRBJ2-5; tentatively, D is TRBD1 or TRBD2 (5 bases each). The V end was cut by 3 bases, the J end by 11 bases, with 16 bases between. The CDR3 is made up of 13 amino acids. CDR3 loop: CASSFRGLGEQYF. The CDR3 DNA is TGTGCCAGCAGTTTTCGGGGTTTGGGGGAGCAGTACTTC.

This clonotype has more than one count but fewer than ten. CDR3 amino acids: CASSVLAGTPSTDTQYF. CDR3 sequence (DNA): TGTGCCAGCAGCGTGTTAGCGGGGACCCCTAGCACAGATACGCAGTATTTT. The chain couples TRBV9 to TRBJ2-3, with 8 bases lining up with TRBD2. This CDR3 region has 17 residues. Germline CDR1 SGDLS, CDR2 YYNGEE. Trimming removed 2 bases from V and 0 bases from J; junction bases left unmatched: 8.

The chain links TRBV7-9 to TRBJ2-1, with 14 nucleotides matching TRBD2. Germline V gene sequence: CDR1 SEHNR, CDR2 FQNEAQ (reference sequence). The CDR3 has 15 amino acids. The ends lost 5 bases at V and 5 bases at J; junction bases unmatched: 2. The CDR3 is CASSRLAGGHNEQFF. The CDR3 nucleotides are TGTGCCAGCAGCCGACTAGCGGGGGGGCACAATGAGCAGTTCTTC.